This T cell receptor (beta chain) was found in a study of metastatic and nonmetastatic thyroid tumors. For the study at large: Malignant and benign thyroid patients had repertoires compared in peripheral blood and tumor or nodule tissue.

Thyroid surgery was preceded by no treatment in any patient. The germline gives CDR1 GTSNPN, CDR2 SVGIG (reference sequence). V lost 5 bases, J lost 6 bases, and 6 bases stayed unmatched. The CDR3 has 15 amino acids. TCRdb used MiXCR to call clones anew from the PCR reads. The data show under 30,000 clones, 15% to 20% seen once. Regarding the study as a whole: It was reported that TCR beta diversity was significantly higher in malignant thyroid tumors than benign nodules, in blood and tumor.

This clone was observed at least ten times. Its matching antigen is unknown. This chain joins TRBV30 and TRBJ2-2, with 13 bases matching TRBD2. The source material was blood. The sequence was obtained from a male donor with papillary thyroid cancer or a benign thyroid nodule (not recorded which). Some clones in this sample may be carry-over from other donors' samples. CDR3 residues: CAWDAGTSGAGELFF. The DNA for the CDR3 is TGTGCCTGGGATGCCGGGACTAGCGGGGCCGGGGAGCTGTTTTTT.